A single sample gave rise to the 28 T cell receptor beta chains below, sequenced in a study of T cells in Graves' hyperthyroidism and ophthalmopathy. Researchers amplified the TCR beta CDR3 regions from RNA transcripts. First-round RT-PCR of the TCR CDR3 relied on the HTBI primer set. TCRdb recomputed calls from the multiplex PCR reads with MiXCR, one row per CDR3 protein. The sample yields around 300,000 distinct CDR3 sequences, more than 11% seen once. The sample taken for sequencing was blood. These receptors were taken from a woman aged 25 to 39 with Graves' hyperthyroidism.

This clonotype was recorded many times. The V call is TRBV19, the J call TRBJ2-7; D is tentatively TRBD1 or TRBD2 (5 bases each). This CDR3 spans 14 amino acids. V lost 7 bases and J lost 4, with 17 bases in between. The germline CDR1 and CDR2 sequences are LNHDA and SQIVND (reference sequence). The CDR3 loop is CASTKRGGHYEQYF. DNA for the CDR3: TGTGCCAGTACCAAACGGGGCGGTCATTACGAGCAGTACTTC.

Turning to this clonotype: This may be a read error, as it is one base from a much larger clone. The genes are TRBV20-1 and TRBJ2-7, with 8 bases fitting TRBD2. The germline V gene has CDR1 DFQATT and CDR2 SNEGSKA (reference sequence). Germline trimming cut 3 bases from V and 6 bases from J; bases unmatched to any gene: 10. This CDR3 is built from 14 residues. This CDR3 is CSASPSGSYCEQYF. CDR3 DNA: TGCAGTGCTAGCCCTAGCGGGTCATACTGCGAGCAGTACTTC.

This clonotype was recorded a few times. V usage is TRBV6-1 and J usage is TRBJ1-5; no definite D call. The CDR3 extends over 15 amino acids. V lost 6 bases to trimming and J lost 0 bases, with 12 bases between them. The germline CDR1 and CDR2 sequences are MNHNS and SASEGT. CDR3 sequence: CASRAIQNSNQPQHF. For the CDR3, the DNA is TGTGCCAGCAGGGCAATACAGAATAGCAATCAGCCCCAGCATTTT.

In this sample, this clonotype turned up many times. This chain connects TRBV7-2 to TRBJ1-4; D unclear. Trimming cost V 1 base and J 6 bases, with 6 bases left between them. Germline CDR1 is SGHTA and CDR2 is FQGNSA. CDR3 length equals 13 residues. The CDR3 is CASSLDLYEKLFF. Here the CDR3 DNA reads TGTGCCAGCAGCTTAGATTTATATGAAAAACTGTTTTTT.

This clonotype was seen more than once but under ten times. The V and J genes are TRBV7-2 and TRBJ1-4, with a weak D call TRBD1 (6 bases). The CDR3 consists of 18 residues. V dropped 5 bases and J dropped 2 bases, with 21 bases sitting between them. Germline CDR1 SGHTA, CDR2 FQGNSA. The CDR3 is CASSGNRAGLLTNEKLFF. CDR3 DNA: TGTGCCAGCAGCGGGAACAGGGCCGGACTTCTTACTAATGAAAAACTGTTTTTT.

The sample holds a few counts of this clonotype. DNA of the CDR3: TGTGCCAGCAGGGACCCCACCGAGCAGTACTTC. The encoded protein is CASRDPTEQYF. The chain combines TRBV28 with TRBJ2-7; D call uncertain. The CDR3 contains 11 residues. V shed 6 bases and J shed 6 bases, with 9 bases lying between them. Germline V gene data show CDR1 as MDHEN and CDR2 as SYDVKM.

This clonotype was counted ten times or more. The chain recombines TRBV7-9 with TRBJ1-5, with TRBD1 matching over 11 bases. V lost 5 bases, J lost 11 bases, and 8 bases stayed unmatched. Per the germline V gene, CDR1 is SEHNR and CDR2 is FQNEAQ (reference sequence). This CDR3 region has 14 residues. CDR3 nucleotides: TGTGCCAGCAGCCCTGGGACAGGGGGGGCAGCCCAGCATTTT. Protein product: CASSPGTGGAAQHF.

The J gene is TRBJ2-2, the V gene TRBV5-4; TRBD2 aligns across 9 bases. This CDR3 region has 18 residues. Germline V gene lookup returns CDR1 SGHNT and CDR2 YYREEE (reference sequence). V lost 3 bases to trimming and J lost 1 base; unmatched junction nucleotides: 10. The CDR3 reads CASSSGASGIRNTGELFF. The CDR3 region has the DNA TGTGCCAGCAGCTCTGGGGCTAGCGGGATAAGGAACACCGGGGAGCTGTTTTTT.

This chain connects TRBV7-2 to TRBJ1-1; D is undetermined. The CDR3 runs 15 residues. Germline assignment: CDR1 SGHTA and CDR2 FQGNSA. The ends were cut back, 5 bases at V and 1 base at J, with 14 bases in the middle. The CDR3 here is CASSLQEGGNTEAFF. The CDR3 DNA follows: TGTGCCAGCAGCCTCCAGGAGGGAGGGAACACTGAAGCTTTCTTT.

This clonotype was seen repeatedly, ten times or more. The chain carries TRBV11-2 and TRBJ2-3, with TRBD2 matching 9 bases. CDR3 length equals 15 residues. V lost 2 bases and J lost 3; bases outside the gene matches: 3. Per germline, CDR1 SGHAT and CDR2 FQNNGV. The DNA for the CDR3 is TGTGCCAGCAGCTTAATAGCGGGAGTTACAGATACGCAGTATTTT. Translating it yields CASSLIAGVTDTQYF.

The rearrangement links TRBV18 to TRBJ1-3; 7 bases are shared with TRBD1. V was clipped by 5 bases and J by 2 bases; unmatched bases: 3. Germline-derived CDR1 and CDR2 are KGHSH and LQKENI. The CDR3 spans 14 residues. This chain's CDR3 is CASSTGQAGNTIYF. CDR3 nucleotides: TGTGCCAGCTCAACTGGACAGGCTGGAAACACCATATATTTT.

This clonotype appeared many times. The chain uses TRBV27 and TRBJ2-3; D gene unclear. The CDR3 sequence is 15 residues long. Germline V gene data show CDR1 as MNHEY and CDR2 as SMNVEV (reference sequence). The V gene lost 5 bases and the J gene lost 2 bases, with 14 bases spanning the gap. The CDR3: CASSRGIYHTDTQYF. DNA of the CDR3: TGTGCCAGCAGTCGCGGTATTTACCACACAGATACGCAGTATTTT.

This clonotype was detected ten times or more. One end of the junction is discordant with germline, which a read error may explain. The chain recombines TRBV27 with TRBJ2-1; 8 positions agree with TRBD1. The V gene's germline CDR1 is MNHEY and CDR2 SMNVEV (reference sequence). This CDR3 spans 13 amino acids. The CDR3 loop is CASSLAGGNKQFF. The CDR3 bases are TGTGCCAGCAGTTTGGCAGGGGGCAATAAGCAGTTCTTC.

V and J are TRBV10-3 and TRBJ2-3; perhaps TRBD2 as D (5 bases). The ends were cut back, 8 bases at V and 2 bases at J, with 11 bases in the middle. The CDR3 length is 13 residues. Per germline, CDR1 ENHRY and CDR2 SYGVKD. The DNA of the CDR3 is TGTGCCATCTCAGAGCGGAACACAGATACGCAGTATTTT. Residues: CAISERNTDTQYF.

This clonotype was observed at least ten times. J is TRBJ2-7 and V is TRBV20-1; tentative D call: TRBD2 (5 bases). The CDR3 extends over 14 amino acids. Per germline, CDR1 DFQATT and CDR2 SNEGSKA (reference sequence). V lost 1 base and J 2 bases, leaving 12 bases between the germline ends. The CDR3 sequence is CSARGSSGAYEQYF. The DNA for the CDR3 is TGCAGTGCTAGAGGGTCGAGCGGAGCCTACGAGCAGTACTTC.

CDR3 amino acids: CASSLGAGGAWDNAGANVLTF. The CDR3 region has the DNA TGTGCCAGCAGCTTGGGGGCAGGGGGCGCATGGGATAATGCTGGGGCCAACGTCCTGACTTTC. V gene TRBV5-5 combines with J gene TRBJ2-6; 8 bases agree with TRBD1. J lost 2 bases, V lost 0 bases, and 16 bases had no gene match. The CDR3 is 21 amino acids. Germline-derived CDR1 and CDR2 are SGHKS and YYEKEE (reference sequence).

In its sample, this clonotype was seen many times. The chain uses TRBV28 and TRBJ2-7; D gene uncertain. V lost 2 bases and J 5 bases, leaving 16 bases between the germline ends. The CDR3 length is 15 residues. Germline-derived CDR1 and CDR2 are MDHEN and SYDVKM. The DNA of the CDR3 is TGTGCCAGCAGTTTAAGTTTCCCCGCGAGGCACGAGCAGTACTTC. This translates into CASSLSFPARHEQYF.

This clonotype has at least ten counts. The genes are TRBV2 and TRBJ2-5; 7 positions agree with TRBD2. V lost 6 bases, J lost 1 base, and 11 bases stayed unmatched. CDR1 and CDR2 (germline): SNHLY, FYNNEI. The CDR3 has 16 amino acids. The DNA of the CDR3 is TGTGCCAGCAGCGGGACCGGCGGGGGTTTCCAAGAGACCCAGTACTTC. Amino acid sequence: CASSGTGGGFQETQYF. Looking up the rest from reference TRBV2 and TRBJ2-5 gives the full variable domain: EPEVTQTPSHQVTQMGQEVILRCVPISNHLYFYWYRQILGQKVEFLVSFYNNEISEKSEIFDDQFSVERPDGSNFTLKIRSTKLEDSAMYFCASSGTGGGFQETQYFGPGTRLLVL.

The chain carries TRBV30 and TRBJ2-2, with 9 bases that match TRBD1. The J segment lost 4 bases and the V segment lost 4 bases, leaving 7 bases of the junction unmatched. The length of the CDR3 is 15 residues. Germline V gene lookup returns CDR1 GTSNPN and CDR2 SVGIG (reference sequence). CDR3 nucleotides: TGTGCCTGGATTTCTGGGACAGGGTTCACCGGGGAGCTGTTTTTT. Protein product: CAWISGTGFTGELFF.

This clonotype was seen ten or more times. The chain employs TRBV6-1 and TRBJ2-7; D remains unclear. This CDR3 has 13 residues. CDR1 and CDR2 from the germline V gene are MNHNS and SASEGT. With 6 bases removed from V and 2 bases from J, the gap between germline ends came to 11 bases. CDR3 loop: CASRLGIPYEQYF. Written as DNA, the CDR3 is TGTGCCAGCAGGCTGGGAATCCCCTACGAGCAGTACTTC.

This clonotype came up many times. The chain joins TRBV19 to TRBJ2-5, with 14 bases lining up with TRBD2. This CDR3 region has 21 residues. Germline assignment: CDR1 LNHDA and CDR2 SQIVND (reference sequence). V shed 10 bases and J 3 bases; nucleotides not matched to a gene: 25. Written as DNA, the CDR3 is TGTGCCATAGCCACTGGGGCGGGACTAGCGGGAGTTTCGACACCCAAAGAGACCCAGTACTTC. This translates into CAIATGAGLAGVSTPKETQYF.

The sample holds many counts of this clonotype. The genes are TRBV3-1 and TRBJ1-6; D might be TRBD1 (5 bases). Trimming shortened V by 6 bases and J by 5 bases, and 8 bases separated the two germline ends. Germline-derived CDR1 and CDR2 are LGHDT and YNNKEL (reference sequence). This CDR3 contains 13 residues. The DNA for the CDR3 is TGTGCCAGCAGAAGAGGGGATAATTCACCCCTCCACTTT. Translation: CASRRGDNSPLHF.

This clonotype was observed a handful of times. The rearrangement links TRBV3-1 to TRBJ1-1, with D uncertain. Germline CDR1 LGHDT, CDR2 YNNKEL (reference sequence). Trimming left V 1 base short and J 0 bases short, with 6 bases between. The CDR3 length is 14 residues. As DNA, the CDR3 is TGTGCCAGCAGCCAAGTAAATATGAACACTGAAGCTTTCTTT. Protein product: CASSQVNMNTEAFF.

The V call is TRBV24-1, the J call TRBJ2-7; D ambiguous. V dropped 1 base and J dropped 0 bases, with 3 bases sitting between them. The CDR3 runs 13 residues. From germline, CDR1 is KGHDR and CDR2 SFDVKD. CDR3 sequence reads: CATSDFSSYEQYF. In DNA, the CDR3 is TGTGCCACCAGTGATTTCAGCTCCTACGAGCAGTACTTC.

This sequence joins TRBV18 and TRBJ2-4; D gene uncertain. The CDR3 is 15 amino acids. Germline V CDR1 and CDR2: KGHSH, LQKENI. V was shortened by 2 bases and J by 8 bases, with 16 bases between the two germline ends. DNA of the CDR3: TGTGCCAGCTCACCAGAGCAGGAGAAATTGGACATTCAGTACTTC. Translation gives CASSPEQEKLDIQYF.

The table lists this clonotype with many counts. The chain links TRBV7-2 to TRBJ2-3; 13 bases are a match to TRBD2. The ends lost 4 bases at V and 4 bases at J; junction bases unmatched: 2. This CDR3 contains 15 residues. CDR1 is SGHTA, CDR2 FQGNSA, per germline. The CDR3 DNA reads as TGTGCCAGCAGCTGGACTAGCGGGAGCGCAGATACGCAGTATTTT. This codes for CASSWTSGSADTQYF. Combining the CDR3 with reference TRBV7-2 and TRBJ2-3 gives the whole variable domain GAGVSQSPSNKVTEKGKDVELRCDPISGHTALYWYRQSLGQGLEFLIYFQGNSAPDKSGLPSDRFSAERTGGSVSTLTIQRTQQEDSAVYLCASSWTSGSADTQYFGPGTRLTVL.

This clonotype was seen repeatedly, ten times or more. The genes are TRBV28 and TRBJ2-2; D gene ambiguous. The CDR3 runs 13 residues. V was pared by 6 bases and J by 6 bases, with 11 bases between. Per the germline V gene, CDR1 is MDHEN and CDR2 is SYDVKM. The CDR3 DNA follows: TGTGCCAGCAGGCTACAAGCGTCCGGGGAGCTGTTTTTT. Its protein product is CASRLQASGELFF.

This clonotype occurred many times. This chain links TRBV27 with TRBJ2-2, with a possible D match to TRBD2 (6 bases). The CDR3 has 14 amino acids. V lost 11 bases and J lost 1, with 14 bases in between. The V gene's germline CDR1 is MNHEY and CDR2 SMNVEV (reference sequence). CDR3 DNA: TGTGCCCGTTGGGGGGAAGGGAACACCGGGGAGCTGTTTTTT. It yields the protein CARWGEGNTGELFF.